This is a list of T cell receptor beta chains from one sample in a study of T-cell memory formation after mild COVID-19. TCRdb passed the 5' RACE reads through MiXCR, listing each CDR3 protein once. This repertoire shows 140,000 to 150,000 distinct CDR3 sequences, roughly a quarter found once; its top ten account for around a quarter. Specimen: PBMCs or a T cell subset sorted from them (not recorded which). The receptors were sampled from an adult woman who had mild COVID-19 (a few samples of this study predate the infection). Cell type and time point are not known. Both conserved end residues are part of each CDR3. D genes are given only for firm matches. A row's size may be missing; if present it is once, few, many or a size class.

d_call: -
clone_size: -
v_call: TRBV9
j_call: TRBJ2-7
cdr3_aa: CASSVEGAPTYEQYF
cdr3_nt: TGTGCCAGCAGCGTAGAGGGAGCCCCTACCTACGAGCAGTACTTC

d_call: TRBD2
clone_size: few
v_call: TRBV7-6
j_call: TRBJ2-2
cdr3_aa: CASSASGANTGELFF
cdr3_nt: TGTGCCAGCAGCGCCAGCGGGGCCAACACCGGGGAGCTGTTTTTT

d_call: TRBD2
clone_size: few
v_call: TRBV7-9
j_call: TRBJ2-7
cdr3_aa: CASSPSGDFRRGEQYF
cdr3_nt: TGTGCCAGCAGCCCAAGCGGGGACTTTCGGAGGGGCGAGCAGTACTTC

d_call: -
clone_size: few
v_call: TRBV9
j_call: TRBJ1-2
cdr3_aa: CASSVTRGGGGYTF
cdr3_nt: TGTGCCAGCAGCGTAACGAGAGGGGGTGGCGGCTACACCTTC

d_call: TRBD2
clone_size: few
v_call: TRBV7-6
j_call: TRBJ2-2
cdr3_aa: CASSFEASGSPPGELFF
cdr3_nt: TGTGCCAGCAGCTTCGAGGCTAGCGGGAGTCCGCCCGGGGAGCTGTTTTTT

d_call: -
clone_size: few
v_call: TRBV7-9
j_call: TRBJ2-5
cdr3_aa: CASSLELDSRQETQYF
cdr3_nt: TGTGCCAGCAGCTTAGAATTGGACAGCCGCCAAGAGACCCAGTACTTC

d_call: TRBD2
clone_size: few
v_call: TRBV7-7
j_call: TRBJ2-5
cdr3_aa: CASSFSGRIQETQYF
cdr3_nt: TGTGCTAGCAGCTTTAGCGGGAGGATCCAAGAGACCCAGTACTTC

d_call: TRBD1
clone_size: few
v_call: TRBV5-1
j_call: TRBJ1-2
cdr3_aa: CASSLYTLGTGDHGYTF
cdr3_nt: TGCGCCAGCAGCTTGTATACACTAGGGACAGGGGACCATGGCTACACCTTC

d_call: -
clone_size: few
v_call: TRBV7-6
j_call: TRBJ2-3
cdr3_aa: CASSLFYGDTQYF
cdr3_nt: TGTGCCAGCAGCTTATTTTACGGAGATACGCAGTATTTT

d_call: -
clone_size: few
v_call: TRBV20-1
j_call: TRBJ1-5
cdr3_aa: CSAGTGDSNQPQHF
cdr3_nt: TGCAGTGCTGGTACGGGGGATAGCAATCAGCCCCAGCATTTT

d_call: TRBD2
clone_size: -
v_call: TRBV5-1
j_call: TRBJ2-7
cdr3_aa: CASSLTSGSGIYEQYF
cdr3_nt: TGCGCCAGCAGCTTGACTAGCGGCTCAGGTATCTACGAGCAGTACTTC

d_call: TRBD1
clone_size: few
v_call: TRBV5-5
j_call: TRBJ1-1
cdr3_aa: CASSLVGGQGERNTEAFF
cdr3_nt: TGTGCCAGCAGCTTGGTTGGTGGGCAGGGGGAGAGGAACACTGAAGCTTTCTTT

d_call: -
clone_size: -
v_call: TRBV5-1
j_call: TRBJ2-1
cdr3_aa: CASSLGLAATYNEQFF
cdr3_nt: TGCGCCAGCAGCTTGGGACTGGCAGCAACTTACAATGAGCAGTTCTTC

d_call: -
clone_size: few
v_call: TRBV29-1
j_call: TRBJ2-7
cdr3_aa: CSVEGGLSGKRHGEQYF
cdr3_nt: TGCAGCGTTGAAGGAGGGCTAAGCGGCAAGAGACATGGCGAGCAGTACTTC

d_call: TRBD1
clone_size: -
v_call: TRBV4-2
j_call: TRBJ1-2
cdr3_aa: CASSQGNRGGYTF
cdr3_nt: TGTGCCAGCAGCCAAGGGAACAGGGGTGGCTACACCTTC

d_call: -
clone_size: few
v_call: TRBV4-3
j_call: TRBJ2-3
cdr3_aa: CASSLRGYSTDTQYF
cdr3_nt: TGCGCCAGCAGCCTCAGGGGCTATAGCACAGATACGCAGTATTTT

d_call: -
clone_size: few
v_call: TRBV4-3
j_call: TRBJ2-4
cdr3_aa: CASSQDRTIGAKNIQYF
cdr3_nt: TGCGCCAGCAGCCAAGATCGGACTATCGGGGCCAAAAACATTCAGTACTTC

d_call: -
clone_size: -
v_call: TRBV6-2/TRBV6-3
j_call: TRBJ1-1
cdr3_aa: CASSYTGRGTEAFF
cdr3_nt: TGTGCCAGCAGTTACACGGGGCGAGGGACTGAAGCTTTCTTT

d_call: -
clone_size: -
v_call: TRBV6-1
j_call: TRBJ2-1
cdr3_aa: CASSESWGEQFF
cdr3_nt: TGTGCCAGCAGTGAATCATGGGGTGAGCAGTTCTTC

d_call: -
clone_size: -
v_call: TRBV6-1
j_call: TRBJ1-5
cdr3_aa: CASSGEAARNQPQHF
cdr3_nt: TGTGCCAGCAGTGGAGAGGCAGCCCGCAATCAGCCCCAGCATTTT

d_call: TRBD1
clone_size: few
v_call: TRBV27
j_call: TRBJ2-7
cdr3_aa: CASSPGTGIDEQYF
cdr3_nt: TGTGCCAGCAGTCCCGGGACAGGGATCGACGAGCAGTACTTC

d_call: -
clone_size: few
v_call: TRBV5-6
j_call: TRBJ2-7
cdr3_aa: CASSSGERLEQYF
cdr3_nt: TGTGCCAGCAGTTCAGGGGAACGGCTCGAGCAGTACTTC

d_call: -
clone_size: -
v_call: TRBV9
j_call: TRBJ2-3
cdr3_aa: CASSVVNPTSTDTQYF
cdr3_nt: TGTGCCAGCAGCGTAGTGAACCCGACGAGCACAGATACGCAGTATTTT

d_call: TRBD2
clone_size: -
v_call: TRBV7-9
j_call: TRBJ2-5
cdr3_aa: CASSDGGATETQYF
cdr3_nt: TGTGCCAGCAGCGACGGGGGGGCAACAGAGACCCAGTACTTC